Sequencing of this T cell receptor beta chain was carried out in a study of cytomegalovirus exposure and HLA in healthy donors. This clone was seen once. Sequencing was performed with immunoSEQ multiplex PCR; in TCRdb, only in-frame clones are kept and a portion is missing. This table holds about 260,000 clones, less than 95% found once. The specimen sequenced was PBMCs. This TCR came from a woman aged 25 to 39 in good health and CMV-seronegative.

In DNA, the CDR3 is TGTGCCAGCAAGAGCGGGGACAGCTCCTACGAGCAGTACTTC. Its translation: CASKSGDSSYEQYF. The chain is built from TRBV27 and TRBJ2-7; possibly TRBD1 or TRBD2 for D (7 bases each). Trimming stripped 7 bases from V and 0 bases from J, with 13 bases between. Germline V gene lookup returns CDR1 MNHEY and CDR2 SMNVEV (reference sequence). The CDR3 has 14 residues.